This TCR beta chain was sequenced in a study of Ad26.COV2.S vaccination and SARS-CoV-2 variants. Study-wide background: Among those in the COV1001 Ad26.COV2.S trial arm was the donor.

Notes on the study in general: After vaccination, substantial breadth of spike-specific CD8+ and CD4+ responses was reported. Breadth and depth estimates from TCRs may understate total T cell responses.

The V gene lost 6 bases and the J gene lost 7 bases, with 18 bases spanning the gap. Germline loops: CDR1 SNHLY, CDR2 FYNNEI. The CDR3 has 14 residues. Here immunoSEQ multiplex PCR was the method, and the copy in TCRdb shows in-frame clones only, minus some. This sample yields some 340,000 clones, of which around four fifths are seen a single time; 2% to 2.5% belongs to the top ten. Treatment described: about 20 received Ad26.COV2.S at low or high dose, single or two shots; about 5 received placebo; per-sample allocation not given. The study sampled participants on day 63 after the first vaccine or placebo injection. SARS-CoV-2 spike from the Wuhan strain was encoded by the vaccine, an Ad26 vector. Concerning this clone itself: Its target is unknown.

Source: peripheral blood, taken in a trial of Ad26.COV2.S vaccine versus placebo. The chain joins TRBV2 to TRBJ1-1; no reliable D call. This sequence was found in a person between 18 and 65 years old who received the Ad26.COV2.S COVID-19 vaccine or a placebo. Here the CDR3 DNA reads TGTGCCAGCAGCCCTACGGTTGGGAGCAGTGAAGCTTTCTTT. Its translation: CASSPTVGSSEAFF.